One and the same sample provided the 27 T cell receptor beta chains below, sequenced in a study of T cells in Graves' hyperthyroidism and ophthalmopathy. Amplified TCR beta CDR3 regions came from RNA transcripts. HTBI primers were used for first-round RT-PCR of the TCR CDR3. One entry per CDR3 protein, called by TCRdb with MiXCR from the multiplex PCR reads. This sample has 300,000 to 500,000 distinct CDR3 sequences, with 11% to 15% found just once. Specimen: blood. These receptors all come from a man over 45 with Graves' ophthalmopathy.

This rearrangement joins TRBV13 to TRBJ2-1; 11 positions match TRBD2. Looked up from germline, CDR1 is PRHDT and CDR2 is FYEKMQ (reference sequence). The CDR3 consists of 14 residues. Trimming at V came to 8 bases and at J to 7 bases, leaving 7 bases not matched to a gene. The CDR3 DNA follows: TGTGCCAGCGGAGAACGGACTAGCGGGAATGAGCAGTTCTTC. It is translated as CASGERTSGNEQFF.

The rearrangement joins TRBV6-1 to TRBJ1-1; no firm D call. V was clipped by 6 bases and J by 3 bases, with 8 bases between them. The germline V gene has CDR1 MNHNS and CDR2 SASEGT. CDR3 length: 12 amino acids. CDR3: CASRGRYTEAFF. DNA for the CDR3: TGTGCCAGCAGAGGACGGTACACTGAAGCTTTCTTT.

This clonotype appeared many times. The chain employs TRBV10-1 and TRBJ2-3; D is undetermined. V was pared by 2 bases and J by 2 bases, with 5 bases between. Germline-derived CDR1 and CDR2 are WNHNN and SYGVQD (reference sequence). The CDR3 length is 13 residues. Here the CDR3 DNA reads TGCGCCAGCAGTGAGGCCCCCACAGATACGCAGTATTTT. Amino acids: CASSEAPTDTQYF.

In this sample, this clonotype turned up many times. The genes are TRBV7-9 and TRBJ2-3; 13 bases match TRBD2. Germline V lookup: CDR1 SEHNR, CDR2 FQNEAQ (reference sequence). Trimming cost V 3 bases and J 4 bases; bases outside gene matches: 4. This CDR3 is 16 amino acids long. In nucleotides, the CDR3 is TGTGCCAGCAGCTTCGGACTAGCGGGAGAGGCAGATACGCAGTATTTT. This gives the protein CASSFGLAGEADTQYF.

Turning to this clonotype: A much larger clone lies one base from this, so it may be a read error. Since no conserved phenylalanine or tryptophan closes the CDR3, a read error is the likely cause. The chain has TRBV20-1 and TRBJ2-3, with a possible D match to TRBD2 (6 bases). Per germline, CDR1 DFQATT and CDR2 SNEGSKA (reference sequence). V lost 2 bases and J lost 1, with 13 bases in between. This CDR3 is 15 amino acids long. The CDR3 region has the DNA TGCAGTGCTAGAAGGGCGGGCGGGGGCACAGATACGCAGTATTCT. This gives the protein CSARRAGGGTDTQYS.

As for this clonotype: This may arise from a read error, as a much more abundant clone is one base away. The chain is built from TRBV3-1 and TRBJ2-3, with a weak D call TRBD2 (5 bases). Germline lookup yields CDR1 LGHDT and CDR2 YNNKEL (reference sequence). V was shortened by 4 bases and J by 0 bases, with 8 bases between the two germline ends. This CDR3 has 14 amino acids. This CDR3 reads CASSPIASTDTQYF. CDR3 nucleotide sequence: TGTGCCAGCAGCCCGATAGCGAGCACAGATACGCAGTATTTT.

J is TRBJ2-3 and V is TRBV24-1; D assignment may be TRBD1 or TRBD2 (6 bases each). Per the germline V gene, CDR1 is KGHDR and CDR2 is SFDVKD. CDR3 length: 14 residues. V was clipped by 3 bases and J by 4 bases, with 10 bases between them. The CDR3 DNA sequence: TGTGCCACCAGTGATCCAAGGGGGGCAGATACGCAGTATTTT. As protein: CATSDPRGADTQYF.

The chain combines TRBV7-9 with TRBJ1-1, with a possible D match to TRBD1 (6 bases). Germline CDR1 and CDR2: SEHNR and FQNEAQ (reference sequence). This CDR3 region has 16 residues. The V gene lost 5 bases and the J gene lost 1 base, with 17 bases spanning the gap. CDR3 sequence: CASSLPGGQTNTEAFF. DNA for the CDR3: TGTGCCAGCAGCCTACCTGGCGGACAGACGAACACTGAAGCTTTCTTT.

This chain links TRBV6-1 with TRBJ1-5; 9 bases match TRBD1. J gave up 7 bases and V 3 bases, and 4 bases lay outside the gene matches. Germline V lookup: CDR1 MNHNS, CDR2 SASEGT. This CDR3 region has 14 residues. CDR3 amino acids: CASSDGTGSQPQHF. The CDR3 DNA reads TGTGCCAGCAGTGATGGGACAGGGAGCCAGCCCCAGCATTTT.

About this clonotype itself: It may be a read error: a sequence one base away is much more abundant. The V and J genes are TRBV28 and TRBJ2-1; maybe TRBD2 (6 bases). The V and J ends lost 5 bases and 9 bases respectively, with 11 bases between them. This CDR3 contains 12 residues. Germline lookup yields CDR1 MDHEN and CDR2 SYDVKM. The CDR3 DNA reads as TGTGCCAGCAGTCGGGGGTCCAGTGAGCAGTTCTTC. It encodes CASSRGSSEQFF.

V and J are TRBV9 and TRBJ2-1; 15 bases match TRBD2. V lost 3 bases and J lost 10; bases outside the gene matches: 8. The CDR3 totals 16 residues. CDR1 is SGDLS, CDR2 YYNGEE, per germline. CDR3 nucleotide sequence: TGTGCCAGCAGCGCCGGACTAGCGGGAGGGACGGGGGAGCAGTTCTTC. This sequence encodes CASSAGLAGGTGEQFF.

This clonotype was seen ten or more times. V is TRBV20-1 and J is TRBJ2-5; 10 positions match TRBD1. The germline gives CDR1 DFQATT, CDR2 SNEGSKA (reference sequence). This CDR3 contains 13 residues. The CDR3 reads CRGDRGHQETQYF. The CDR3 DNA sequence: TGCAGGGGAGACAGGGGGCACCAAGAGACCCAGTACTTC.

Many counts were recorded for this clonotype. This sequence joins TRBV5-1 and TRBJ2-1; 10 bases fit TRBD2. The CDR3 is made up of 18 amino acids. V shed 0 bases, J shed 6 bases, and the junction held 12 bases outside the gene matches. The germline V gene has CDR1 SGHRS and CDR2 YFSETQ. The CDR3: CASSLELAGSSGSNEQFF. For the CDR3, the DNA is TGCGCCAGCAGCTTGGAACTAGCGGGAAGTTCGGGGAGCAATGAGCAGTTCTTC.

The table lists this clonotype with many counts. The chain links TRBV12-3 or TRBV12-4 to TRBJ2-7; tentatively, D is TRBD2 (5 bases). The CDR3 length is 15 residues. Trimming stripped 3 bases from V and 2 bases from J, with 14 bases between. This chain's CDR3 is CASSFMWGSAYEQYF. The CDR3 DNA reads TGTGCCAGCAGTTTTATGTGGGGTAGCGCCTACGAGCAGTACTTC.

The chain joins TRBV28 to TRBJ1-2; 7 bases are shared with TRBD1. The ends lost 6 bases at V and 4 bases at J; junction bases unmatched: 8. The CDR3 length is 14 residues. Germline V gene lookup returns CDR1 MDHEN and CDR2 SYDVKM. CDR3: CASSYDRVSYGYTF. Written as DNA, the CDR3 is TGTGCCAGCAGCTACGACAGGGTAAGCTATGGCTACACCTTC.

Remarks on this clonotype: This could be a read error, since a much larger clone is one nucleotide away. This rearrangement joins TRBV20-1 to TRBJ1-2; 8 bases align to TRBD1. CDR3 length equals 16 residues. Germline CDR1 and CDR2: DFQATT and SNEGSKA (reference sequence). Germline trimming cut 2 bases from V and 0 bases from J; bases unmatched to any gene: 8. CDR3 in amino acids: CSARFLVRGPNYGYTF. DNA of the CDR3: TGCAGTGCTAGATTCCTCGTCAGGGGGCCTAACTATGGCTACACCTTC.

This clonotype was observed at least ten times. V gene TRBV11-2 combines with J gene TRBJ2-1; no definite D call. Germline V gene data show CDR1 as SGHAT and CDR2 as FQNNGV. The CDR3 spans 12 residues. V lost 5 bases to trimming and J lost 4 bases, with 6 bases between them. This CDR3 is CASSLLYNEQFF. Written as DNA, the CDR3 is TGTGCCAGCAGCCTCCTTTACAATGAGCAGTTCTTC.

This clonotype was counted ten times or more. CDR3 residues: CSALGQTRNTEAFF. The CDR3 DNA follows: TGCAGTGCACTGGGACAGACTAGGAACACTGAAGCTTTCTTT. The rearrangement uses TRBV20-1 and TRBJ1-1, with TRBD1 identical over 7 bases. CDR3 length equals 14 residues. In germline, CDR1 is DFQATT, CDR2 SNEGSKA (reference sequence). The V gene end was trimmed by 6 bases and the J gene end by 1 base; junction bases not matched to a gene: 8.

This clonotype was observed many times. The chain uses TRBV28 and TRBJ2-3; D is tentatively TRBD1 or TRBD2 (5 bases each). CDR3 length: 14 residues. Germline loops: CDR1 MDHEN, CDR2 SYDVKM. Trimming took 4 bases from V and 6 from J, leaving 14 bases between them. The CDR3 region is CASSSRAGTDTQYF. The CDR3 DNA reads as TGTGCCAGCAGTTCCCGGGCAGGGACGGATACGCAGTATTTT.

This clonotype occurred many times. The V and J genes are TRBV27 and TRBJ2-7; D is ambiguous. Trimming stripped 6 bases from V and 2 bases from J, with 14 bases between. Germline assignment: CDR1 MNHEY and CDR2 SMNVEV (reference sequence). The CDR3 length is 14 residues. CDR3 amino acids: CASRGRVGAYEQYF. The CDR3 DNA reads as TGTGCCAGCAGAGGTCGGGTAGGAGCCTACGAGCAGTACTTC.

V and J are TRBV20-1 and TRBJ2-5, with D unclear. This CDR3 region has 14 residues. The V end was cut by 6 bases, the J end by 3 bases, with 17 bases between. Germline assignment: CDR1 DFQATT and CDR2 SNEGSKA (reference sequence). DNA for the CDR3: TGCAGTGCAAGCCCCGGGTCAACAAAAGAGACCCAGTACTTC. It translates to CSASPGSTKETQYF.

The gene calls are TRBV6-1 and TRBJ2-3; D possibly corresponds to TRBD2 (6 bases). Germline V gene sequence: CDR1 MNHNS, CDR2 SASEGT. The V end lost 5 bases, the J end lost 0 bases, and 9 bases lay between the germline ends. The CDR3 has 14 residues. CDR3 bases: TGTGCCAGCAGTCGCGGGGCAAGCACAGATACGCAGTATTTT. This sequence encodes CASSRGASTDTQYF.

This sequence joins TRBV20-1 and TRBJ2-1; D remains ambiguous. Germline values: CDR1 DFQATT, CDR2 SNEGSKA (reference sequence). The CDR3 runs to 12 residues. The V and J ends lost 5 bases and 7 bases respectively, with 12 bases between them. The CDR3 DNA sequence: TGCAGTGCTTCGGACGCCCCAAATGAGCAGTTCTTC. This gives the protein CSASDAPNEQFF.

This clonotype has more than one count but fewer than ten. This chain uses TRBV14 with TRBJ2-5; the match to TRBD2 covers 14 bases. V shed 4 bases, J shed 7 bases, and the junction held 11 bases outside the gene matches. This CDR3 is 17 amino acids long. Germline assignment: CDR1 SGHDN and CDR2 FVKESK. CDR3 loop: CASSPLPGLAGGGTQYF. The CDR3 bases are TGTGCCAGCAGCCCTCTTCCCGGACTAGCGGGAGGAGGGACCCAGTACTTC.

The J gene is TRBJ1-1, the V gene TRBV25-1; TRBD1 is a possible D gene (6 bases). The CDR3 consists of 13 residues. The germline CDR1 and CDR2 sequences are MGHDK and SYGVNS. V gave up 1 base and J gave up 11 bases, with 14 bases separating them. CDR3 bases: TGTGCCAGCAGTGAATGGGTACAGGGTAAGGCTTTCTTT. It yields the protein CASSEWVQGKAFF.

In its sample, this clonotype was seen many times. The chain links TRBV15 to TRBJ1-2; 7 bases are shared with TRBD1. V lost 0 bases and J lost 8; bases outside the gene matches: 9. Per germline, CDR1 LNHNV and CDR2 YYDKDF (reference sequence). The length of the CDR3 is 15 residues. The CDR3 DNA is TGTGCCACCAGCAGAGATGCCGTCAGGGGGAGAGGCTACACCTTC. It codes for CATSRDAVRGRGYTF.

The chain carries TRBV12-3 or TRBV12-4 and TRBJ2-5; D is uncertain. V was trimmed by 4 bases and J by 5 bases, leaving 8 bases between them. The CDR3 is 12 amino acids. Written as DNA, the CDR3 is TGTGCCAGCAGTTCGGCACGGGAGACCCAGTACTTC. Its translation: CASSSARETQYF.